This TCR beta chain was sequenced in a study of blood T cell repertoires in COVID-19 (dated by TCRdb to the early 2020s). A note on the overall study: Samples covering the acute and convalescent phases of COVID-19 were provided by collaborators in the United States, Italy and Spain. The material from the prospective study consisted of cDNA or gDNA derived from T cells, B-cell-depleted T cells, or PBMCs. Deeply sampled blood TCRbeta repertoires from subjects exposed to, actively infected with, or recovered from COVID-19 were included in the dataset. The repertoires were made available in a free public database intended to serve as a resource for research on the immune response to SARS-CoV-2. Samples came from the ongoing ImmuneRACE study (first 160 participants) plus 1,254 subjects from 6 global collaborators. Sample metadata almost always included a de-identified subject ID, COVID-19 status, age in years and sex. Where available, HLA class I and class II types were taken from metadata supplied by the sample provider and were not determined by assay-based typing.

On this clone itself: Its antigen is still unknown. Nothing much larger sits one base from this clone, and base qualities are not available.

The immunoSEQ Assay, a bias-controlled multiplex PCR, was used to amplify TCRbeta CDR3 regions from genomic DNA. The paper's data handling went like this. The number of nucleated cells in each sample was estimated by amplification of reference gene primers within the assay. To quantify the absolute abundance of each unique TCRbeta CDR3 rearrangement, sequence reads were collapsed and filtered. For each sample, productive Simpson clonality was calculated by taking the square root of Simpson's diversity index across productive rearrangements. Not all clones reach the TCRdb copy of this immuneACCESS table, which keeps in-frame sequences only. Checked studies attribute under half of the gap to unresolved V genes and leave the rest unexplained. D and trimming were read from the DNA, whereas the V and J calls and clone size are those reported in that table. The sample has 70,000 to 95,000 clones on record, roughly 80% of them singletons. The ten largest account for 15% to 20% of the sample.

Whole blood was collected in K2EDTA tubes by collaborating institutions according to the institutions' own protocols. For TCRbeta analysis, collaborator samples were shipped as frozen whole blood, as isolated PBMCs, or as DNA extracted from either sample type. Counted from cysteine to phenylalanine, this CDR3 has 17 amino acids. The DNA shown is the 51-base CDR3, in frame from base 1. V has 4 bases trimmed and J has 4 bases trimmed; junction bases matching no gene number 10. The germline V gene (reference sequence) yields SEHNR for CDR1 and FQNEAQ for CDR2. General conclusions and limits of the study: How much clinical and demographic metadata was included differed by source and by participant, and the metadata was provided uncurated.

The sequenced sample was peripheral blood. This chain joins TRBV7-9 to TRBJ2-1; 10 of the junction bases match TRBD2. The source of this sequence is a human donor in a cohort sampled during active COVID-19. The bases read TGTGCCAGCAGCTCTAGCGGGAGCTTTAACTCTTACAATGAGCAGTTCTTC. The encoded protein is CASSSSGSFNSYNEQFF.